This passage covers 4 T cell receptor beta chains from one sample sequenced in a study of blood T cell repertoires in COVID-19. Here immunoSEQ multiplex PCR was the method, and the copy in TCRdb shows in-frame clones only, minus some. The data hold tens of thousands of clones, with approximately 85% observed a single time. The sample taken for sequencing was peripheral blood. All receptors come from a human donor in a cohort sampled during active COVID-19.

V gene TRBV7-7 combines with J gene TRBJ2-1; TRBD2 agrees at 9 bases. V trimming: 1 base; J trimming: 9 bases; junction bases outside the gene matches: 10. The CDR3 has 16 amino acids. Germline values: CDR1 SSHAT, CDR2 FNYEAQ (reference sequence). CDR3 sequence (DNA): TGTGCCAGCAGCTTAGAGGCTAGCGGGGCCTCGGGTGAGCAGTTCTTC. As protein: CASSLEASGASGEQFF.

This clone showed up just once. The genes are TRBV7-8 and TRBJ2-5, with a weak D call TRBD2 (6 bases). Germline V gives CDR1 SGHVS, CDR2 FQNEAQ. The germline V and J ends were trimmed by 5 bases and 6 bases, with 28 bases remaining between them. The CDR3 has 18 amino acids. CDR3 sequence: CASSGTRDWLVPAKTQYF. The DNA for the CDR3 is TGTGCCAGCAGCGGGACCCGGGACTGGCTAGTCCCTGCGAAGACCCAGTACTTC. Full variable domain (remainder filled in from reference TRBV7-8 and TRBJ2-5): GAGVSQSPRYKVAKRGQDVALRCDPISGHVSLFWYQQALGQGPEFLTYFQNEAQLDKSGLPSDRFFAERPEGSVSTLKIQRTQQEDSAVYLCASSGTRDWLVPAKTQYFGPGTRLLVL.

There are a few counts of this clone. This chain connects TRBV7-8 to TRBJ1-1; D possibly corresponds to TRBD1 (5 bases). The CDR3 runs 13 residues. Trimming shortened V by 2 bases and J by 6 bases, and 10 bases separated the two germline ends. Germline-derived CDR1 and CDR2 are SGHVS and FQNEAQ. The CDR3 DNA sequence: TGTGCCAGCAGCTTACGGGGGTGGGCTGAAGCTTTCTTT. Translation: CASSLRGWAEAFF. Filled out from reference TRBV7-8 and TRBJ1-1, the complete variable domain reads GAGVSQSPRYKVAKRGQDVALRCDPISGHVSLFWYQQALGQGPEFLTYFQNEAQLDKSGLPSDRFFAERPEGSVSTLKIQRTQQEDSAVYLCASSLRGWAEAFFGQGTRLTVV.

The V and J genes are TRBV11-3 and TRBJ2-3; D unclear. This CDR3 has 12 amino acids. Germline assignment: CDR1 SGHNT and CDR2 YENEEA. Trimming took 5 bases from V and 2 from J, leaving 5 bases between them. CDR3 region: CASSQNTDTQYF. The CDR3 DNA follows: TGTGCCAGCAGCCAAAACACAGATACGCAGTATTTT.